These 14 T cell receptor beta chains share one sample of origin, sequenced in a study of blood T cell repertoires in COVID-19 (dated by TCRdb to 2020 to 2021). Libraries were constructed by the immunoSEQ multiplex PCR assay. As stored in TCRdb, this immuneACCESS dataset retains in-frame rearrangements with V and J assigned. A fraction of the clones does not appear; measured against another copy, unresolved V genes explain less than half of the discrepancy, and the remainder lacks a known reason. The sample table contains 200,000 or so clones; only one count was recorded for roughly 90% of them. The ten most abundant clones make up more than 3.5% of the sample. The source material was PBMCs or T cells enriched from blood (not recorded which). The source of these receptors is a woman between 40 and 50 years old with acute COVID-19.

The chain links TRBV6-5 to TRBJ2-2, with D perhaps matching TRBD1 (6 bases). V gave up 7 bases and J gave up 5 bases, with 17 bases separating them. The CDR3 covers 15 residues. CDR1 is MNHEY, CDR2 SVGAGI, per germline. The CDR3 is CASTKEPTGTGELFF. The DNA for the CDR3 is TGTGCCAGCACTAAGGAGCCTACAGGGACCGGGGAGCTGTTTTTT.

The chain is built from TRBV27 and TRBJ1-2; possible D gene TRBD1, 5 bases. Between the trimmed V and J ends, which lost 2 bases and 5 bases, there was a span of 12 bases. The germline V gene has CDR1 MNHEY and CDR2 SMNVEV (reference sequence). There are 14 residues in the CDR3. DNA of the CDR3: TGTGCCAGCAGTTTAAAAGGGGCTGGATATGGCTACACCTTC. Translated, it gives CASSLKGAGYGYTF.

This sequence joins TRBV11-2 and TRBJ1-5; 7 bases agree with TRBD1. CDR3 length: 19 amino acids. Germline lookup yields CDR1 SGHAT and CDR2 FQNNGV. V lost 5 bases, J lost 5 bases, and 21 bases stayed unmatched. Here the CDR3 DNA reads TGTGCCAGCAGCACCCCGACATTAGGGGGCAACTGGGAAGATCAGCCCCAGCATTTT. Its protein is CASSTPTLGGNWEDQPQHF.

The chain has TRBV7-8 and TRBJ1-3; D gene uncertain. Germline CDR1 SGHVS, CDR2 FQNEAQ. This CDR3 has 14 amino acids. V lost 5 bases and J lost 0, with 8 bases in between. The CDR3 DNA follows: TGTGCCAGCAGCGCCGTACTCTCTGGAAACACCATATATTTT. Its protein product is CASSAVLSGNTIYF.

V and J are TRBV2 and TRBJ2-2; 10 bases fit TRBD2. Germline V gene sequence: CDR1 SNHLY, CDR2 FYNNEI. This CDR3 has 17 amino acids. The J segment lost 5 bases and the V segment lost 7 bases, leaving 13 bases of the junction unmatched. Written as DNA, the CDR3 is TGTGCCAGCAACGGACGGATAGCGGGGGGATGGACCGGGGAGCTGTTTTTT. Protein sequence: CASNGRIAGGWTGELFF.

This clone was counted only a few times. The rearrangement joins TRBV6-4 to TRBJ2-1; 11 bases match TRBD1. V lost 4 bases, J lost 4 bases, and 3 bases stayed unmatched. Germline lookup yields CDR1 MRHNA and CDR2 SNTAGT. CDR3 length: 15 amino acids. The CDR3 coding sequence is TGTGCCAGCAGTGTGGGGACAGGGGGATACAATGAGCAGTTCTTC. Translating gives CASSVGTGGYNEQFF.

This chain joins TRBV6-1 and TRBJ2-3; D is undetermined. V was clipped by 3 bases and J by 1 base, with 11 bases between them. Germline values: CDR1 MNHNS, CDR2 SASEGT. The CDR3 is 15 residues long. CDR3 in DNA: TGTGCCAGCAGTGAGTATGGAGCTCGCACAGATACGCAGTATTTT. As protein: CASSEYGARTDTQYF.

This clone was recorded a few times. V is TRBV7-2 and J is TRBJ1-4; D not resolved. The CDR3 extends over 14 amino acids. V was clipped by 5 bases and J by 6 bases, with 13 bases between them. Germline V gives CDR1 SGHTA, CDR2 FQGNSA. The CDR3 loop is CASSPLGSYEKLFF. The DNA for the CDR3 is TGTGCCAGCAGCCCCCTGGGCAGTTATGAAAAACTGTTTTTT.

V and J are TRBV6-5 and TRBJ2-7; TRBD2 matches 9 bases. V lost 6 bases, J lost 3 bases, and 3 bases stayed unmatched. Germline V lookup: CDR1 MNHEY, CDR2 SVGAGI. CDR3 length: 13 residues. CDR3 sequence reads: CASRAGGNYEQYF. In nucleotides, the CDR3 is TGTGCCAGCAGGGCGGGAGGGAACTACGAGCAGTACTTC.

This clone was detected only a few times. V usage is TRBV5-5 and J usage is TRBJ1-1; tentative D call: TRBD1 (6 bases). This CDR3 spans 15 amino acids. V was pared by 0 bases and J by 1 base, with 10 bases between. Germline CDR1 reads SGHKS; CDR2 reads YYEKEE (reference sequence). CDR3 in amino acids: CASSLAGGGNTEAFF. As DNA, the CDR3 is TGTGCCAGCAGCTTGGCGGGGGGCGGGAACACTGAAGCTTTCTTT.

This clone showed up just once. The rearrangement links TRBV4-3 to TRBJ1-1; D is possibly TRBD1 (6 bases). The ends were cut back, 3 bases at V and 4 bases at J, with 15 bases in the middle. The germline V gene has CDR1 LGHNA and CDR2 YSLEER. This CDR3 has 15 amino acids. The CDR3 DNA reads TGCGCCAGCAGCCAGGAAACAGGGAGAGGCACTGAAGCTTTCTTT. As protein: CASSQETGRGTEAFF.

In DNA form, the CDR3 reads TGCGCCAGCAGCTTTACAGGGGGTTATGGCGAGCAGTACGTC. Amino acids: CASSFTGGYGEQYV. The chain combines TRBV5-1 with TRBJ2-7; TRBD1 matches 8 bases. The V and J ends lost 2 bases and 6 bases, in that order; junction bases with no gene match: 7. In germline, CDR1 is SGHRS, CDR2 YFSETQ. This CDR3 has 14 residues.

V usage is TRBV19 and J usage is TRBJ1-5; TRBD1 matches 9 bases. The ends lost 7 bases at V and 4 bases at J; junction bases unmatched: 11. Germline CDR1 is LNHDA and CDR2 is SQIVND (reference sequence). There are 16 residues in the CDR3. CDR3: CASTQTSGTGNQPQHF. In nucleotides, the CDR3 is TGTGCCAGTACTCAAACCTCCGGGACAGGGAATCAGCCCCAGCATTTT.

The genes are TRBV3-1 (or the pseudogene TRBV3-2) and TRBJ1-1; D is unresolved. The V gene lost 0 bases and the J gene lost 1 base, with 6 bases spanning the gap. CDR3 length: 14 amino acids. The germline V gene has CDR1 LGHDT and CDR2 YNNKEL (reference sequence). The CDR3 DNA reads TGTGCCAGCAGCCAAGATATTAGGAACACTGAAGCTTTCTTT. The encoded protein is CASSQDIRNTEAFF.